The 7 T cell receptor beta chains presented below share a single source sample, sequenced in a study of T cell responses to AZD1222 COVID-19 vaccine. This table comes from immunoSEQ multiplex PCR, and its TCRdb copy is limited to in-frame clones, with some not included. The data contain 50,000 to 65,000 clones, roughly 86% of them seen just once; the ten biggest clones take up roughly 3%. The sequencing used peripheral blood, collected 28 days after the second AZD1222 dose. The receptors were sampled from an adult who received the AZD1222 COVID-19 vaccine.

About this clone: The junction and the germline gene differ at one end; a read error may be behind it. This rearrangement joins TRBV5-1 to TRBJ2-3; the match to TRBD1 covers 8 bases. CDR1 is SGHRS, CDR2 YFSETQ, per germline. The CDR3 runs 15 residues. Here the CDR3 reads CASSGLPGGTDTQYF. CDR3 in DNA: TGCGCCAGCAGTGGGCTCCCAGGGGGCACGGATACGCAGTATTTT.

The V call is TRBV6-1, the J call TRBJ2-7; 7 bases are shared with TRBD2. CDR1 is MNHNS, CDR2 SASEGT, per germline. This CDR3 has 13 residues. The trim removed 2 bases at V and 6 bases at J, leaving 4 bases unmatched. CDR3 in amino acids: CASSEWGGSEQYF. The CDR3 DNA sequence: TGTGCCAGCAGTGAATGGGGGGGGAGCGAGCAGTACTTC.

The gene calls are TRBV6-5 and TRBJ2-2; 7 nucleotides match TRBD2. In germline, CDR1 is MNHEY, CDR2 SVGAGI. V dropped 10 bases and J dropped 5; count of bases not matched to a gene: 10. The CDR3 loop spans 14 amino acids. The CDR3 nucleotides read TGTGCCACCCTGGGACTACCATCTACCGGGGAGCTGTTTTTT. The encoded protein is CATLGLPSTGELFF.

The CDR3 DNA follows: TGTGCCAGCAGTTACTCGGGAAAATACAGCTTCGGCGGCTACACCTTC. The encoded protein is CASSYSGKYSFGGYTF. V gene TRBV6-5 combines with J gene TRBJ1-2; D is ambiguous. The CDR3 totals 16 residues. V was shortened by 0 bases and J by 8 bases, with 19 bases between the two germline ends. Looked up from germline, CDR1 is MNHEY and CDR2 is SVGAGI.

This clone is a singleton in its sample. The chain combines TRBV5-1 with TRBJ2-1, with 14 bases matching TRBD2. With V trimmed by 3 bases and J by 6 bases, 5 bases remained unmatched. CDR3 length: 16 amino acids. In germline, CDR1 is SGHRS, CDR2 YFSETQ. The CDR3 DNA reads TGCGCCAGCAGCTGGGGCGGACTAGCGGGAGGCAATGAGCAGTTCTTC. It translates to CASSWGGLAGGNEQFF. The whole variable domain, filled in from reference TRBV5-1 and TRBJ2-1, reads KAGVTQTPRYLIKTRGQQVTLSCSPISGHRSVSWYQQTPGQGLQFLFEYFSETQRNKGNFPGRFSGRQFSNSRSEMNVSTLELGDSALYLCASSWGGLAGGNEQFFGPGTRLTVL.

This clone was seen once. The CDR3 sequence is CSVEGSGANVLTF. The DNA for the CDR3 is TGCAGCGTTGAGGGGTCTGGGGCCAACGTCCTGACTTTC. The chain employs TRBV29-1 and TRBJ2-6; D is ambiguous. Germline V gene data show CDR1 as SQVTM and CDR2 as ANQGSEA. The CDR3 is 13 residues long. The ends were cut back, 3 bases at V and 1 base at J, with 4 bases in the middle.

The V and J genes are TRBV9 and TRBJ2-2; the match to TRBD1 covers 9 bases. This CDR3 contains 17 residues. Trimming cost V 8 bases and J 0 bases; bases outside gene matches: 11. Germline-derived CDR1 and CDR2 are SGDLS and YYNGEE. The CDR3 loop reads CARGTGPEDANTGELFF. In DNA, the CDR3 is TGTGCCAGGGGGACAGGGCCGGAGGACGCGAACACCGGGGAGCTGTTTTTT.